This T cell receptor (beta chain) stems from a study of OX40 agonist ivuxolimab in advanced cancers. Study-level information: At around 81% male, the cohort had a mean age of around 56 years, ranging from about 20 to 90.

This CDR3 region has 16 residues. Germline V CDR1 and CDR2: SEHNR, FQNEAQ (reference sequence). Trimming stripped 4 bases from V and 5 bases from J, with 20 bases between. The assay was immunoSEQ multiplex PCR, and TCRdb's table has in-frame clones only and misses some. This table has approximately 23,000 clones, approximately 70% appearing once. The sequenced sample was CD4+ or CD8+ T cells sorted from blood, obtained in a trial of the OX40 agonist ivuxolimab. This sequence originates from an adult with an advanced solid tumor such as melanoma, head and neck, liver or kidney cancer. The genes are TRBV7-9 and TRBJ2-5; possibly TRBD1 or TRBD2 for D (5 bases each). The CDR3 loop is CASSSTRDADVETQYF. In DNA, the CDR3 is TGTGCCAGCAGCTCGACCCGGGACGCTGACGTGGAGACCCAGTACTTC.